This entry lists 22 T cell receptor beta chains sequenced from one sample in a study of cytomegalovirus exposure and HLA in healthy donors. With 60 Vbeta and 13 Jbeta primers, the PCR was carried out. Generated by immunoSEQ multiplex PCR, the TCRdb table keeps only in-frame clones and is missing some. The table records fewer than 250,000 clones, 82% of them present only once. The specimen sequenced was PBMCs. The receptors derive from a man aged 35-49 years in good health and CMV-seropositive.

The chain employs TRBV6-1 and TRBJ1-5; 8 nucleotides line up with TRBD1. There are 15 residues in the CDR3. J lost 3 bases, V lost 6 bases, and 7 bases had no gene match. The germline V gene has CDR1 MNHNS and CDR2 SASEGT. CDR3 coding DNA: TGTGCCAGCAGCGTTTCGGACAGGGTCAATCAGCCCCAGCATTTT. Translating gives CASSVSDRVNQPQHF.

The table lists this clone with a count of one. The rearrangement joins TRBV12-5 to TRBJ2-3; the match to TRBD2 covers 15 bases. CDR1 is LGHNT and CDR2 is FRNRAP in the germline V gene. After removal of 0 bases from V and 0 bases from J, the junction contained 4 bases not matched to a gene. This CDR3 contains 19 residues. The chain's CDR3 is CASGLVGLAGGPSTDTQYF. The CDR3 bases are TGTGCTAGTGGTTTGGTAGGACTAGCGGGAGGGCCAAGCACAGATACGCAGTATTTT.

The chain has TRBV5-4 and TRBJ2-2; 10 positions match TRBD2. The J segment lost 4 bases and the V segment lost 3 bases, leaving 6 bases of the junction unmatched. The CDR3 totals 16 residues. CDR1 and CDR2 (germline): SGHNT, YYREEE (reference sequence). The CDR3 is CASSSGLALTTGELFF. The CDR3, as DNA: TGTGCCAGCAGCTCGGGACTAGCGCTTACCACCGGGGAGCTGTTTTTT.

The V gene is TRBV5-6, the J gene TRBJ1-2; 8 bases agree with TRBD1. CDR1 and CDR2 (germline): SGHDT, YYEEEE. V shed 1 base and J 4 bases; nucleotides not matched to a gene: 6. The CDR3 loop spans 15 amino acids. CDR3 amino acids: CASSLNQGALYGYTF. The CDR3 DNA reads as TGTGCCAGCAGCTTGAATCAGGGGGCGCTCTATGGCTACACCTTC. Based on the CDR3 plus reference TRBV5-6 and TRBJ1-2, the full variable domain is DAGVTQSPTHLIKTRGQQVTLRCSPKSGHDTVSWYQQALGQGPQFIFQYYEEEERQRGNFPDRFSGHQFPNYSSELNVNALLLGDSALYLCASSLNQGALYGYTFGSGTRLTVV.

The gene calls are TRBV28 and TRBJ1-1; weak D call: TRBD1 (5 bases). V was cut by 5 bases and J by 4 bases, with 11 bases left in between. The CDR3 loop spans 13 amino acids. In germline, CDR1 is MDHEN, CDR2 SYDVKM. The CDR3, as DNA: TGTGCCAGCAGTCTTCTCGGGGGCACTGAAGCTTTCTTT. Translating it yields CASSLLGGTEAFF. Looking up the rest from reference TRBV28 and TRBJ1-1 gives the full variable domain: DVKVTQSSRYLVKRTGEKVFLECVQDMDHENMFWYRQDPGLGLRLIYFSYDVKMKEKGDIPEGYSVSREKKERFSLILESASTNQTSMYLCASSLLGGTEAFFGQGTRLTVV.

The chain joins TRBV5-1 to TRBJ1-2; TRBD1 might be the D (6 bases). The V end lost 4 bases, the J end lost 6 bases, and 13 bases lay between the germline ends. The germline CDR1 and CDR2 sequences are SGHRS and YFSETQ. The CDR3 is made up of 13 amino acids. The CDR3 DNA sequence: TGCGCCAGCAGCGTGATAGGGGGAGATGGCTACACCTTC. This gives the protein CASSVIGGDGYTF.

The CDR3 DNA reads TGTGCCAGCAGGTCTGCAACAGGGCGTTACTACGAGCAGTACTTC. As protein: CASRSATGRYYEQYF. The chain recombines TRBV6-5 with TRBJ2-7, with D perhaps TRBD1 (6 bases). V was clipped by 6 bases and J by 3 bases, with 18 bases between them. CDR3 size: 15 residues. Germline V CDR1 and CDR2: MNHEY, SVGAGI.

V usage is TRBV7-2 and J usage is TRBJ2-3; D unresolved. The CDR3 is 14 amino acids. The ends were cut back, 0 bases at V and 6 bases at J, with 10 bases in the middle. Germline values: CDR1 SGHTA, CDR2 FQGNSA. CDR3 sequence reads: CASSLASSRDTQYF. The CDR3 DNA follows: TGTGCCAGCAGCTTAGCTTCTTCGAGGGATACGCAGTATTTT.

This clone was detected only a few times. This chain uses TRBV5-6 with TRBJ2-7, with a weak D call TRBD1 (6 bases). Germline CDR1 reads SGHDT; CDR2 reads YYEEEE. The length of the CDR3 is 14 residues. Trimming took 3 bases from V and 2 from J, leaving 12 bases between them. The CDR3 sequence is CASSSGQRTYEQYF. The CDR3 DNA sequence: TGTGCCAGCAGCTCCGGACAGAGAACCTACGAGCAGTACTTC.

This chain connects TRBV13 to TRBJ2-7; D is uncertain. Trimming took off 5 bases at V and 5 bases at J, with 13 bases between the two ends. Per germline, CDR1 PRHDT and CDR2 FYEKMQ (reference sequence). The CDR3 length is 13 residues. Here the CDR3 reads CASSQRPFDEQYV. In nucleotides, the CDR3 is TGTGCCAGCAGCCAGCGACCCTTTGACGAGCAGTACGTC.

This chain uses TRBV7-2 with TRBJ1-5, with 8 positions matching TRBD1. The CDR3 totals 15 residues. The J segment lost 6 bases and the V segment lost 5 bases, leaving 9 bases of the junction unmatched. Germline V CDR1 and CDR2: SGHTA, FQGNSA. In DNA form, the CDR3 reads TGTGCCAGCAGCATAGGGACAGGAGAGAGTCAGCCCCAGCATTTT. This encodes CASSIGTGESQPQHF. Full variable domain (rest looked up from reference TRBV7-2 and TRBJ1-5): GAGVSQSPSNKVTEKGKDVELRCDPISGHTALYWYRQSLGQGLEFLIYFQGNSAPDKSGLPSDRFSAERTGGSVSTLTIQRTQQEDSAVYLCASSIGTGESQPQHFGDGTRLSIL.

The chain recombines TRBV11-2 with TRBJ1-2; TRBD1 aligns across 7 bases. This CDR3 region has 13 residues. With 5 bases clipped from V and 6 bases from J, the junction kept 6 bases outside the gene matches. Germline lookup yields CDR1 SGHAT and CDR2 FQNNGV. The DNA of the CDR3 is TGTGCCAGCAGCGTACAGGGGTGGGATGGCTACACCTTC. Amino acids: CASSVQGWDGYTF.

The V and J genes are TRBV5-6 and TRBJ2-7; 8 bases align to TRBD1. Germline-derived CDR1 and CDR2 are SGHDT and YYEEEE. V shed 0 bases and J 4 bases; nucleotides not matched to a gene: 0. This CDR3 is 13 amino acids long. This CDR3 reads CASSLGTGYEQYF. The CDR3 DNA reads TGTGCCAGCAGCTTGGGGACAGGGTACGAGCAGTACTTC. Drawing the rest from reference TRBV5-6 and TRBJ2-7, the complete variable domain is DAGVTQSPTHLIKTRGQQVTLRCSPKSGHDTVSWYQQALGQGPQFIFQYYEEEERQRGNFPDRFSGHQFPNYSSELNVNALLLGDSALYLCASSLGTGYEQYFGPGTRLTVT.

The chain carries TRBV7-2 and TRBJ2-4; D may be TRBD1 (6 bases). Trimming pared 1 base from V and 0 bases from J, leaving 10 bases between. The CDR3 contains 16 residues. Germline V gives CDR1 SGHTA, CDR2 FQGNSA. The CDR3 DNA sequence: TGTGCCAGCAGCTTAGAGGGGGTTCTAGCCAAAAACATTCAGTACTTC. It translates to CASSLEGVLAKNIQYF.

The genes are TRBV9 and TRBJ1-2; 7 bases line up with TRBD1. This CDR3 spans 14 amino acids. V trimming: 4 bases; J trimming: 8 bases; junction bases outside the gene matches: 11. CDR1 is SGDLS and CDR2 is YYNGEE in the germline V gene. CDR3 protein: CASSREKRGQGYTF. CDR3 nucleotides: TGTGCCAGCAGCCGCGAGAAGAGGGGGCAGGGCTACACCTTC.

This chain uses TRBV5-6 with TRBJ2-7; D uncertain. There are 15 residues in the CDR3. Trimming pared 2 bases from V and 0 bases from J, leaving 12 bases between. CDR1 SGHDT and CDR2 YYEEEE come from the germline V gene. In nucleotides, the CDR3 is TGTGCCAGCAGCTTTTCCTCGTCTAGCTCCTACGAGCAGTACGTC. Protein: CASSFSSSSSYEQYV.

This clone was seen once. The J gene is TRBJ1-2, the V gene TRBV14, with 11 bases that match TRBD1. J lost 8 bases, V lost 4 bases, and 15 bases had no gene match. The CDR3 spans 17 residues. Germline V CDR1 and CDR2: SGHDN, FVKESK. The CDR3 is CASSLGGTGGASGGYTF. The CDR3 bases are TGTGCCAGCAGCCTTGGAGGGACAGGGGGAGCCTCCGGCGGCTACACCTTC.

The V gene is TRBV7-3, the J gene TRBJ2-3, with 9 bases aligning to TRBD2. The CDR3 covers 15 residues. J gave up 6 bases and V 3 bases, and 7 bases lay outside the gene matches. From germline, CDR1 is SGHTA and CDR2 FQGTGA. CDR3 loop: CASSLTSGHLDTQYF. Here the CDR3 DNA reads TGTGCCAGCAGCTTGACTAGCGGCCATTTGGATACGCAGTATTTT. The variable domain in full, with the rest retrieved from reference TRBV7-3 and TRBJ2-3, is GAGVSQTPSNKVTEKGKYVELRCDPISGHTALYWYRQSLGQGPEFLIYFQGTGAADDSGLPNDRFFAVRPEGSVSTLKIQRTERGDSAVYLCASSLTSGHLDTQYFGPGTRLTVL.

The rearrangement joins TRBV19 to TRBJ1-5; D remains ambiguous. Trimming removed 4 bases at V and 6 bases at J, with 19 bases between. The CDR3 has 16 amino acids. Germline CDR1 LNHDA, CDR2 SQIVND (reference sequence). CDR3: CASSTRSGIGGQPQHF. CDR3 in DNA: TGTGCCAGTAGTACTCGATCGGGGATAGGCGGTCAGCCCCAGCATTTT. The complete variable domain, with remaining parts taken from reference TRBV19 and TRBJ1-5, reads DGGITQSPKYLFRKEGQNVTLSCEQNLNHDAMYWYRQDPGQGLRLIYYSQIVNDFQKGDIAEGYSVSREKKESFPLTVTSAQKNPTAFYLCASSTRSGIGGQPQHFGDGTRLSIL.

V usage is TRBV7-9 and J usage is TRBJ2-2, with 16 bases fitting TRBD2. Germline lookup yields CDR1 SEHNR and CDR2 FQNEAQ (reference sequence). There are 19 residues in the CDR3. With 4 bases clipped from V and 4 bases from J, the junction kept 9 bases outside the gene matches. DNA for the CDR3: TGTGCCAGCAGCTCCTCGGGACTAGCGGGAGGGAGCGGCACCGGGGAGCTGTTTTTT. It codes for CASSSSGLAGGSGTGELFF.

This sequence joins TRBV9 and TRBJ2-2; tentatively, D is TRBD2 (6 bases). This CDR3 contains 16 residues. Germline V gives CDR1 SGDLS, CDR2 YYNGEE. Trimming left V 1 base short and J 2 bases short, with 12 bases between. The CDR3 sequence: CASSVSRDLNTGELFF. The CDR3 DNA is TGTGCCAGCAGCGTAAGCCGGGACTTAAACACCGGGGAGCTGTTTTTT.

The rearrangement joins TRBV6-5 to TRBJ2-1, with TRBD2 identical over 12 bases. CDR1 MNHEY and CDR2 SVGAGI come from the germline V gene. The CDR3 has 16 residues. V lost 0 bases to trimming and J lost 7 bases; unmatched junction nucleotides: 4. The CDR3 protein is CASSYSRTSGKNEQFF. The CDR3 nucleotides are TGTGCCAGCAGTTACTCCAGGACTAGCGGGAAGAATGAGCAGTTCTTC.